This TCR beta chain derives from a study of blood T cell repertoires in COVID-19. The study counted Cohort 3 donors as recovered given two negative PCRs, clearance, or symptom resolution. The table came from immunoSEQ multiplex PCR; TCRdb's copy has only in-frame clones and leaves some out. The sample contains 200,000 to 250,000 clones, roughly nine tenths of which appear only once. V was pared by 2 bases and J by 6 bases, with 14 bases between. The germline V gene has CDR1 GTSNPN and CDR2 SVGIG (reference sequence). CDR3 length: 14 residues. The sequence derives from a man aged 30-40 years who had recovered from COVID-19. The J gene is TRBJ1-5, the V gene TRBV30; D is possibly TRBD1 (5 bases). The material sequenced was PBMCs or T cells enriched from blood (not recorded which). The CDR3 here is CAWSPTPGGQPQHF. In DNA form, the CDR3 reads TGTGCCTGGAGTCCGACTCCGGGGGGTCAGCCCCAGCATTTT.